Given below is one TCR beta chain in context. The antigen is not known. Some clones are missing from TCRdb's copy, which holds only in-frame ones; the method was immunoSEQ multiplex PCR. The sample has some 40,000 clones; around 90% are singletons. The sample belongs to a study of OX40 agonist ivuxolimab in advanced cancers. Study overall: The dose-escalation cohort had hepatocellular carcinoma, melanoma, renal cell or head and neck cancer.

The study, taken as a whole, reports: At doses 0.1 to 3.0 mg/kg, CD4+ and CD8+ clones expanded. CD4+ T cells averaged fewer expanded clones than CD8+ T cells.

The input for sequencing was CD4+ or CD8+ T cells sorted from blood, taken in a trial of the OX40 agonist ivuxolimab. The sequence was collected from an adult with an advanced solid tumor such as melanoma, head and neck, liver or kidney cancer.

CDR3 in amino acids: CASLTGLDEKLFF. In DNA form, the CDR3 reads TGTGCCTCGCTGACAGGGCTGGACGAAAAACTGTTTTTT. The V and J genes are TRBV30 and TRBJ1-4; TRBD1 aligns across 7 bases. This CDR3 is 13 amino acids long. Trimming took 7 bases from V and 8 from J; bases not matched to a gene: 10. The germline CDR1 and CDR2 sequences are GTSNPN and SVGIG (reference sequence).